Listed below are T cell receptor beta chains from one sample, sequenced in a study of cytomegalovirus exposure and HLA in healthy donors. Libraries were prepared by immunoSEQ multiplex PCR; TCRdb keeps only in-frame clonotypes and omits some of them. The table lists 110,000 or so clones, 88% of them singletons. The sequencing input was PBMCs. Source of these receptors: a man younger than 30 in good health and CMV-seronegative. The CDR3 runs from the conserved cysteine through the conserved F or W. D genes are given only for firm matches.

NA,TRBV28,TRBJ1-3,CASRTGHSGNTIYF
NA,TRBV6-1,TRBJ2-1,CASSGQWTTGEQFF
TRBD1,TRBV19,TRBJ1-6,CASSPEAGGYSPLHF
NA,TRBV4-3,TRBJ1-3,CASSEGKGWGNTIYF
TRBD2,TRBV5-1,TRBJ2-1,CASSLGLAGLEDEQFF
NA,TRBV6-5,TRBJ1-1,CASTEPLGGGKAFF
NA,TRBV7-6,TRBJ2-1,CASSVRVRESSYNEQFF
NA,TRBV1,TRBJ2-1,CTSSKGQVAYNEQFF
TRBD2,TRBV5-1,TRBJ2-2,CASSSLLILAGGLTPTGELFF
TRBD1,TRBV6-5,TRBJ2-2,CASSYRGQGGELFF
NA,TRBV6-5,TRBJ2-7,CASSYKTGYTNYEQYF
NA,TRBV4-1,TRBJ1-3,CASSQVSSGNTIYF
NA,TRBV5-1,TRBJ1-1,CASSPLAPGAMNTEAFF
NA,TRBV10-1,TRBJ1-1,CASSPSHINTEAFF
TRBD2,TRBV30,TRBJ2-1,CAWLGSSGGPDEQFF
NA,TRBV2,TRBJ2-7,CASSGQDYEQYF
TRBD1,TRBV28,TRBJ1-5,CASSLFFGGTASNQPQHF
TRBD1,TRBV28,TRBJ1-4,CASSPLGDRVNEKLFF
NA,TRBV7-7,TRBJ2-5,CASSLVGETQYF
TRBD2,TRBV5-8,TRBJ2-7,CASSLSADEREVSYEQYF
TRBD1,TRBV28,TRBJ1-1,CASSMSTGQGYAEAFF
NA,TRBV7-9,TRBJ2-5,CASSSNLGLLQETQYF
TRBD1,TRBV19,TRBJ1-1,CASTSAQGIEAFF
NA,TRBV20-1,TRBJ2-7,CSASTPVGGF
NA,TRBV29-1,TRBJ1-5,CSAQSGGRNQPQHF
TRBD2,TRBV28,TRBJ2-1,CASSSTPGLAHNEQFF
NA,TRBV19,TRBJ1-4,CASSIQAGEGKLFF
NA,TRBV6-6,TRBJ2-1,CASSPNRVDYNEQFF
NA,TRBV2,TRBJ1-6,CASRAMAVNSPLHF
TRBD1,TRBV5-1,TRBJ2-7,CASSQTGVEQYF
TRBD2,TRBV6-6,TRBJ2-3,CASIGSGGRGDTQYF
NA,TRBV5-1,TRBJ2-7,CASSLGTQSKVYEQYF
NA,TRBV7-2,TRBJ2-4,CASSPRQAAVAKNIQYF
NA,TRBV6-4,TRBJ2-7,CASSQDTVTEQYF
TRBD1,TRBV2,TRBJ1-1,CASSWDRTNTEAFF
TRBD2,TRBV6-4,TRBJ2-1,CASSQGLAGGNNEQFF
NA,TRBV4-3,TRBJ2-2,CASSQDYFGHSNTGELFF
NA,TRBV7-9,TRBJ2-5,CASSTNRQDQETQYF
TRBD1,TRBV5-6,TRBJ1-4,CASSSGQGKLFF
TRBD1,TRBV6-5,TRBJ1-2,CASKNRGREYGYTF
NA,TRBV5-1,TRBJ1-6,CASSLDRRDSPLHF
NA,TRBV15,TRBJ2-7,CATSRDRSSSYEQYF
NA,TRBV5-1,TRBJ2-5,CASSPGTQGRQTQYF
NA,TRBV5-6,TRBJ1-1,CASSLSWNTEAFF
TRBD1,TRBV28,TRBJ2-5,CASSRDSQETQYF
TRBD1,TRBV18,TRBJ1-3,CASSPLQGGSSGNTIYF